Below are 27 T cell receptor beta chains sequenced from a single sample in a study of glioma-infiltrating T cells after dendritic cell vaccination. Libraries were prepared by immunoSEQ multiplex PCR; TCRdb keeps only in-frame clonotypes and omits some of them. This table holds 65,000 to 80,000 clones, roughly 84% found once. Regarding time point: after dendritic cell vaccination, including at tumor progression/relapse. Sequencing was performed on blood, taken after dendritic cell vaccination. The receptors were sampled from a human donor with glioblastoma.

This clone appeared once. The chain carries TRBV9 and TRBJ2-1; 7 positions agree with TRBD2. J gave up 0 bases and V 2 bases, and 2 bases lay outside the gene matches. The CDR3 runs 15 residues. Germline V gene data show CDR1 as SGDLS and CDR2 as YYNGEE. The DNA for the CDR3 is TGTGCCAGCAGCGTCGGACTAGACTCCTACAATGAGCAGTTCTTC. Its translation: CASSVGLDSYNEQFF. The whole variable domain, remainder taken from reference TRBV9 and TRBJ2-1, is DSGVTQTPKHLITATGQRVTLRCSPRSGDLSVYWYQQSLDQGLQFLIQYYNGEERAKGNILERFSAQQFPDLHSELNLSSLELGDSALYFCASSVGLDSYNEQFFGPGTRLTVL.

DNA for the CDR3: TGTGCCAGCAGCTTGAGACTAGCGGGGGAGACCTACGAGCAGTACTTC. This translates into CASSLRLAGETYEQYF. The chain links TRBV7-2 to TRBJ2-7; 12 nucleotides agree with TRBD2. The V and J ends lost 3 bases and 2 bases, in that order; junction bases with no gene match: 5. CDR1 and CDR2 (germline): SGHTA, FQGNSA. The length of the CDR3 is 16 residues.

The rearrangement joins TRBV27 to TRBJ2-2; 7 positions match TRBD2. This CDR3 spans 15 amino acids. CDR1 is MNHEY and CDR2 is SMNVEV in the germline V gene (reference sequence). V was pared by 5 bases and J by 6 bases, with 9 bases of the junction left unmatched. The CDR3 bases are TGTGCCAGCAGTCCTACGACTAGCAAGGCCGGGGAGCTGTTTTTT. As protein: CASSPTTSKAGELFF.

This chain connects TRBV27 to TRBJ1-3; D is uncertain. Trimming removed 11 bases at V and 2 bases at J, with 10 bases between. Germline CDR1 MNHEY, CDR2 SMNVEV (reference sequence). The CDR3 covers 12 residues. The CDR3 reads CASRGPGNTIYF. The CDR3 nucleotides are TGTGCCTCGAGAGGGCCTGGAAACACCATATATTTT.

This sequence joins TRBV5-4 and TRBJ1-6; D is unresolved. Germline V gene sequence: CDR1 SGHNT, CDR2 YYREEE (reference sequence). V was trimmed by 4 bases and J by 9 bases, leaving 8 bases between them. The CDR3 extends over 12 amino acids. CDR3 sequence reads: CASSRTSSPLHF. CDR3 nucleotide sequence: TGTGCCAGCAGCAGGACTTCTTCACCCCTCCACTTT.

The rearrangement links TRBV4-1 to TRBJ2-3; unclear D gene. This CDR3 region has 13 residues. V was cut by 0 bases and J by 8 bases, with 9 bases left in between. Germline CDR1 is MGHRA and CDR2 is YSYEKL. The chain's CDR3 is CASSQDTPGTQYF. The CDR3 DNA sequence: TGCGCCAGCAGCCAAGACACCCCAGGTACGCAGTATTTT.

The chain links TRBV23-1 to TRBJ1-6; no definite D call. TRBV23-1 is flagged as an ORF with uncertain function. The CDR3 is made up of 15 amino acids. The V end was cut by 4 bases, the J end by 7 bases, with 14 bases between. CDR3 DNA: TGCGCCAGCAGTCCGAAGAGGGCCGGGAATTCACCCCTCCACTTT. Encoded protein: CASSPKRAGNSPLHF.

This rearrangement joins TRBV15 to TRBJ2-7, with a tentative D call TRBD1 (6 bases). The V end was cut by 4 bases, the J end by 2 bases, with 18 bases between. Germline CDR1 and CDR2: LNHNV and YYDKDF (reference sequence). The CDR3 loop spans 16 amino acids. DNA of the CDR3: TGTGCCACCAGCACTAGGCCCAGGGGCCGAACCTACGAGCAGTACTTC. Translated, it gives CATSTRPRGRTYEQYF. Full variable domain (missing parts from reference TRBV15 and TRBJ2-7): DAMVIQNPRYQVTQFGKPVTLSCSQTLNHNVMYWYQQKSSQAPKLLFHYYDKDFNNEADTPDNFQSRRPNTSFCFLDIRSPGLGDTAMYLCATSTRPRGRTYEQYFGPGTRLTVT.

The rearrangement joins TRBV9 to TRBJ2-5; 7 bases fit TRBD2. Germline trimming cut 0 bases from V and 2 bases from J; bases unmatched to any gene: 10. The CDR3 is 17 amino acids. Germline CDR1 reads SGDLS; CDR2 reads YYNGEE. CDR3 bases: TGTGCCAGCAGCGTAGGGGGGGGTTTAGGGAATCAAGAGACCCAGTACTTC. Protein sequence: CASSVGGGLGNQETQYF.

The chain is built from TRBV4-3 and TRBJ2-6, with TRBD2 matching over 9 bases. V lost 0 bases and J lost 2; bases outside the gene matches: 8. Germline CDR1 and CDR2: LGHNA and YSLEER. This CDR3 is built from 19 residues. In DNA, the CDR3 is TGCGCCAGCAGCCAAGAAGCGAGGGGACTAGCTACTGGGGCCAACGTCCTGACTTTC. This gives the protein CASSQEARGLATGANVLTF.

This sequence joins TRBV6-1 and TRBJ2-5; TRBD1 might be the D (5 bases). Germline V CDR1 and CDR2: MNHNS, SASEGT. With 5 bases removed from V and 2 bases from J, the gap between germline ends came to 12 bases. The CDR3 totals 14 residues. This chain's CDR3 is CASSLWGPQETQYF. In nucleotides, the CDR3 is TGTGCCAGCAGTCTGTGGGGCCCTCAAGAGACCCAGTACTTC.

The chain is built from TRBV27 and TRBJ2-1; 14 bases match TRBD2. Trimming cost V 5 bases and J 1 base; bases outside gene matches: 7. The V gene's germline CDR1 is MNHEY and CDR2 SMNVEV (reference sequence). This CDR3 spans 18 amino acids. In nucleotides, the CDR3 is TGTGCCAGCAGTCCCCGGACTAGCGGGAGGAAGTCCTACAATGAGCAGTTCTTC. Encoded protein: CASSPRTSGRKSYNEQFF.

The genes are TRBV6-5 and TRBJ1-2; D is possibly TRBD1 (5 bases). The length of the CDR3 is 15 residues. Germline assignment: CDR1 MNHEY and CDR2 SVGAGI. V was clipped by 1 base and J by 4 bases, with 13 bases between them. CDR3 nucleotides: TGTGCCAGCAGTTACTTGACAGACTTACCCTATGGCTACACCTTC. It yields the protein CASSYLTDLPYGYTF.

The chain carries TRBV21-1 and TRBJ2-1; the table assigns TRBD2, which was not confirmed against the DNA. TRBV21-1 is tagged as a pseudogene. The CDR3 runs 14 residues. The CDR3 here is CASRLAGVYNEQFF. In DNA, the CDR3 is TGTGCCAGCCGACTAGCGGGGGTTTACAATGAGCAGTTCTTC.

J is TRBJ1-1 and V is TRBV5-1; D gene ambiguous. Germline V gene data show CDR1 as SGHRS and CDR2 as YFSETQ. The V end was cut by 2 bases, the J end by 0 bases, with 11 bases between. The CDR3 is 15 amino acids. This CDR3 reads CASSFQAAMNTEAFF. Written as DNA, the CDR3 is TGCGCCAGCAGCTTTCAGGCAGCCATGAACACTGAAGCTTTCTTT. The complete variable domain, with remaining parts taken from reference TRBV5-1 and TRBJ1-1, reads KAGVTQTPRYLIKTRGQQVTLSCSPISGHRSVSWYQQTPGQGLQFLFEYFSETQRNKGNFPGRFSGRQFSNSRSEMNVSTLELGDSALYLCASSFQAAMNTEAFFGQGTRLTVV.

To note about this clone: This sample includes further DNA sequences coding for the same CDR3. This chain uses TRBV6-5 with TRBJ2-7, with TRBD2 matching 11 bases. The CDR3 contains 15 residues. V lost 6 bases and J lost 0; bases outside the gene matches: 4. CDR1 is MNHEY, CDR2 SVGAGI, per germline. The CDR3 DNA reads TGTGCCAGCAGCCCCGGGACTAGCGGCTCCTACGAGCAGTACTTC. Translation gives CASSPGTSGSYEQYF.

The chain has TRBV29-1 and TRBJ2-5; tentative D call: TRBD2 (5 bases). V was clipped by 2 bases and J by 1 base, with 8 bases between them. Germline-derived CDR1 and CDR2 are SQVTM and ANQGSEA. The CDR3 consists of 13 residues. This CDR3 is CSVESGVQETQYF. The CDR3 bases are TGCAGCGTTGAAAGCGGAGTCCAAGAGACCCAGTACTTC. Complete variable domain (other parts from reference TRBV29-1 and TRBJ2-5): SAVISQKPSRDICQRGTSLTIQCQVDSQVTMMFWYRQQPGQSLTLIATANQGSEATYESGFVIDKFPISRPNLTFSTLTVSNMSPEDSSIYLCSVESGVQETQYFGPGTRLLVL.

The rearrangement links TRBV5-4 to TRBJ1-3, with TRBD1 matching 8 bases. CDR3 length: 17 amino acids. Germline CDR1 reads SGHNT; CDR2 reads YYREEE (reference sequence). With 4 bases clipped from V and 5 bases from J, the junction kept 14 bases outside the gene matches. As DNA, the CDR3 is TGTGCCAGCAGCGTTTTAGGACAGGGAACGTTAAGAAACACCATATATTTT. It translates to CASSVLGQGTLRNTIYF.

CDR3 nucleotides: TGTGCCAGCAGCCTGCTTGGACAGGGTGTTCAGCCCCAGCATTTT. Its protein product is CASSLLGQGVQPQHF. The rearrangement links TRBV7-2 to TRBJ1-5; 8 bases align to TRBD1. CDR3 length: 15 amino acids. Germline V gene sequence: CDR1 SGHTA, CDR2 FQGNSA. V shed 5 bases, J shed 6 bases, and the junction held 9 bases outside the gene matches.

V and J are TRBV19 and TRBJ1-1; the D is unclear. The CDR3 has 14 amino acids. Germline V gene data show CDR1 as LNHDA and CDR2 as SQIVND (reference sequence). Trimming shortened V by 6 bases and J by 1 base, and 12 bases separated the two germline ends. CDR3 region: CASRVERRNTEAFF. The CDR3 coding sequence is TGTGCCAGTAGGGTGGAGAGGAGGAACACTGAAGCTTTCTTT.

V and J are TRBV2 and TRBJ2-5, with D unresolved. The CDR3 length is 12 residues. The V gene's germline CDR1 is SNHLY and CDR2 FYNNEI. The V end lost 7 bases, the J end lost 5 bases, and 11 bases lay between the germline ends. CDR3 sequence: CASTTVGETQYF. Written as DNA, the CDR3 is TGTGCCAGCACCACTGTCGGGGAGACCCAGTACTTC. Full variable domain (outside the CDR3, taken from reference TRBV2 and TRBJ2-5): EPEVTQTPSHQVTQMGQEVILRCVPISNHLYFYWYRQILGQKVEFLVSFYNNEISEKSEIFDDQFSVERPDGSNFTLKIRSTKLEDSAMYFCASTTVGETQYFGPGTRLLVL.

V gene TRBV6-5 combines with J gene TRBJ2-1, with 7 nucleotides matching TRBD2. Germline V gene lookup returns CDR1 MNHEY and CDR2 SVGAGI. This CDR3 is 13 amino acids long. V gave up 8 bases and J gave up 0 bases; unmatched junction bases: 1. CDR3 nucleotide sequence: TGTGCCAGCGCTAGCGGCTCCTACAATGAGCAGTTCTTC. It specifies CASASGSYNEQFF.

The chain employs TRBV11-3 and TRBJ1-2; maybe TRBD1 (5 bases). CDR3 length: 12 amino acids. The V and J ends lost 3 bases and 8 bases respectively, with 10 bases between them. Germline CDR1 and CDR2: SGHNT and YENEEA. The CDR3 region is CASSFREAGYTF. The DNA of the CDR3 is TGTGCCAGCAGCTTCAGGGAGGCCGGCTACACCTTC.

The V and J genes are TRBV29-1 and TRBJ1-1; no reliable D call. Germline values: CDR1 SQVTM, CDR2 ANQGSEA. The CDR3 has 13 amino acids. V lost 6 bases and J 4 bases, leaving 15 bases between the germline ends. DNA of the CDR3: TGCAGCGTGGAACGGGAAGCCCGCACTGAAGCTTTCTTT. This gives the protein CSVEREARTEAFF.

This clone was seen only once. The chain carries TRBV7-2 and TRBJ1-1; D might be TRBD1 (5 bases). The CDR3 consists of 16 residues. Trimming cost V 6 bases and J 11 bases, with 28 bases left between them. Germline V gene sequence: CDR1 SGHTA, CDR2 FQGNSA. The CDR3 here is CASRALGAFKSLHAFF. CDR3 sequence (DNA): TGTGCCAGCAGGGCTCTTGGGGCGTTTAAATCCCTGCATGCTTTCTTT.

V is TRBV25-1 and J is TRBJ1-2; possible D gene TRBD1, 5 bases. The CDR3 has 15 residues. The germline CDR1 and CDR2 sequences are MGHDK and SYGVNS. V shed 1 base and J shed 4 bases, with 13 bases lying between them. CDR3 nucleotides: TGTGCCAGCAGTGAATTCGGGACTCCATTCTATGGCTACACCTTC. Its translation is CASSEFGTPFYGYTF.

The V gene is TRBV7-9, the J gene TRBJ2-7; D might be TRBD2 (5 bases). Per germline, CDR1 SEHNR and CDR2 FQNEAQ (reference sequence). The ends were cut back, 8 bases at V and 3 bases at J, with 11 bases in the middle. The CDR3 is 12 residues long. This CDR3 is CASGWAGYEQYF. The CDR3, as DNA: TGTGCCAGCGGGTGGGCGGGCTACGAGCAGTACTTC.